These 27 T cell receptor beta chains share one sample of origin, sequenced in a study of metastatic and nonmetastatic thyroid tumors (dated by TCRdb to 2020 to 2022). Libraries were constructed by PCR. Sequencing took place on an Illumina HiSeq 4000. The public reads were quality trimmed at Q25 with fastp and then assembled into clones with MiXCR by TCRdb, keeping productive beta chains. Present in this sample are about 33,000 clones, approximately 17% of which were seen just once. 4% to 5% of the sample goes to the ten largest clones. No patient had received any treatment before thyroid surgery. The sample taken for sequencing was blood. These receptors came from a female donor with papillary thyroid cancer or a benign thyroid nodule (not recorded which). Some clones in this sample may be carry-over from other donors' samples.

Many counts were recorded for this clone. The chain couples TRBV18 to TRBJ1-1; D is possibly TRBD1 (5 bases). The CDR3 spans 14 residues. V dropped 8 bases and J dropped 0 bases, with 13 bases sitting between them. Per the germline V gene, CDR1 is KGHSH and CDR2 is LQKENI. This CDR3 is CASPRDALNTEAFF. DNA for the CDR3: TGTGCCAGCCCGCGGGACGCTCTGAACACTGAAGCTTTCTTT. The complete variable domain, with remaining parts taken from reference TRBV18 and TRBJ1-1, reads NAGVMQNPRHLVRRRGQEARLRCSPMKGHSHVYWYRQLPEEGLKFMVYLQKENIIDESGMPKERFSAEFPKEGPSILRIQQVVRGDSAAYFCASPRDALNTEAFFGQGTRLTVV.

By frequency in the sample, this clone is medium-sized. The V call is TRBV6-2 or TRBV6-3, the J call TRBJ2-7; TRBD1 agrees at 8 bases. Looked up from germline, CDR1 is MNHEY and CDR2 is SVGEGT. V shed 11 bases and J 6 bases; nucleotides not matched to a gene: 6. The CDR3 consists of 11 residues. The CDR3 DNA sequence: TGTGCCTCAGGACAGGGTAGCGAGCAGTACTTC. This sequence encodes CASGQGSEQYF.

This clone was observed at least ten times. The rearrangement links TRBV30 to TRBJ2-1, with D possibly being TRBD1 or TRBD2 (5 bases each). CDR1 and CDR2 from the germline V gene are GTSNPN and SVGIG (reference sequence). CDR3 length: 16 amino acids. The V gene lost 8 bases and the J gene lost 4 bases, with 24 bases spanning the gap. The CDR3 spells CAGGFSRTALYNEQFF. CDR3 sequence (DNA): TGTGCCGGGGGATTTTCTAGGACGGCTCTATACAATGAGCAGTTCTTC.

Many counts were recorded for this clone. The CDR3, as DNA: TGTGCCATCAGTGGGACAGGGGAAGAGACCCAGTACTTC. Its translation is CAISGTGEETQYF. J is TRBJ2-5 and V is TRBV10-3; 9 nucleotides line up with TRBD1. V trimming: 4 bases; J trimming: 3 bases; junction bases outside the gene matches: 0. The CDR3 contains 13 residues. Germline V gives CDR1 ENHRY, CDR2 SYGVKD.

This clone was counted many times. The J gene is TRBJ1-4, the V gene TRBV30; D gene uncertain. V was clipped by 0 bases and J by 8 bases, with 13 bases between them. The CDR3 loop spans 14 amino acids. The germline V gene has CDR1 GTSNPN and CDR2 SVGIG (reference sequence). CDR3 bases: TGTGCCTGGAGTGTGGGCCATGGAGGCGAAAAACTGTTTTTT. Translation gives CAWSVGHGGEKLFF.

This clone was counted at least ten times. The genes are TRBV20-1 and TRBJ2-6; D is unclear. CDR3 size: 15 residues. Germline V gene sequence: CDR1 DFQATT, CDR2 SNEGSKA (reference sequence). Trimming took off 4 bases at V and 0 bases at J, with 10 bases between the two ends. CDR3 sequence reads: CSATPGVSGANVLTF. The CDR3 nucleotides are TGCAGTGCTACGCCTGGGGTCTCTGGGGCCAACGTCCTGACTTTC.

At least ten counts were recorded for this clone. This chain links TRBV6-1 with TRBJ2-7; TRBD2 matches 10 bases. CDR1 and CDR2 (germline): MNHNS, SASEGT. The CDR3 runs 16 residues. V shed 6 bases and J 2 bases; nucleotides not matched to a gene: 10. Here the CDR3 DNA reads TGTGCCAGCAGCAGGGGGAGCGGGGGGGCAGCCTACGAGCAGTACTTC. It specifies CASSRGSGGAAYEQYF.

In its sample, this clone was seen a few times. This chain uses TRBV25-1 with TRBJ1-1; no definite D call. The CDR3 spans 14 residues. V gave up 1 base and J gave up 2 bases, with 8 bases separating them. CDR1 is MGHDK, CDR2 SYGVNS, per germline. The CDR3 sequence: CASSEFRANTEAFF. The CDR3 DNA is TGTGCCAGCAGTGAATTTAGGGCTAACACTGAAGCTTTCTTT.

This clone occurred many times. The rearrangement links TRBV13 to TRBJ1-1, with TRBD1 matching over 9 bases. Per the germline V gene, CDR1 is PRHDT and CDR2 is FYEKMQ (reference sequence). Unmatched junction bases numbered 6, after V lost 5 bases and J lost 5 bases. The CDR3 has 14 residues. The CDR3 reads CASSLQGARTEAFF. The DNA for the CDR3 is TGTGCCAGCAGCCTACAGGGGGCGAGGACTGAAGCTTTCTTT.

In its sample, this clone was seen many times. This sequence may be a read error, since a much larger clone differs from it by one base. V gene TRBV6-1 combines with J gene TRBJ2-5, with 9 bases fitting TRBD2. This CDR3 has 16 amino acids. Germline lookup yields CDR1 MNHNS and CDR2 SASEGT. Trimming cost V 2 bases and J 2 bases; bases outside gene matches: 6. The CDR3 protein is CASSETWLAGQETQYF. CDR3 coding DNA: TGTGCCAGCAGTGAAACGTGGCTAGCGGGACAAGAGACCCAGTACTTC.

This chain uses TRBV24-1 with TRBJ1-5; D gene unclear. Near its end, the DNA agrees better with TRBJ2-3, so the J call may be wrong. CDR1 is KGHDR, CDR2 SFDVKD, per germline. The CDR3 covers 15 residues. DNA for the CDR3: TGTGCCACCAGTGACCCCCGCACCAGCAATCAGCCCCAGTATTTT. Its translation: CATSDPRTSNQPQYF.

Comment on this clone: This same CDR3 is encoded by further DNA sequences in the sample. The chain is built from TRBV5-6 and TRBJ1-2; 7 positions match TRBD1. The CDR3 spans 15 residues. Germline CDR1 reads SGHDT; CDR2 reads YYEEEE. V trimming: 0 bases; J trimming: 1 base; junction bases outside the gene matches: 3. This chain's CDR3 is CASSLGDRVNYGYTF. For the CDR3, the DNA is TGTGCCAGCAGCTTGGGAGACAGGGTTAACTATGGCTACACCTTC. The whole variable domain, filled in from reference TRBV5-6 and TRBJ1-2, reads DAGVTQSPTHLIKTRGQQVTLRCSPKSGHDTVSWYQQALGQGPQFIFQYYEEEERQRGNFPDRFSGHQFPNYSSELNVNALLLGDSALYLCASSLGDRVNYGYTFGSGTRLTVV.

This clone occurred a few times. One end of the junction varies from germline; a read error may be responsible. This rearrangement joins TRBV6-1 to TRBJ2-1; 8 bases map to TRBD1. CDR3 length equals 17 residues. Germline V gives CDR1 MNHNS, CDR2 SASEGT. The CDR3 sequence is CASRKGLGTGPPNDQFF. The CDR3 DNA is TGTGCCAGCAGGAAGGGGTTGGGGACAGGTCCTCCCAATGATCAGTTCTTC.

This clone was counted many times. The DNA of the CDR3 is TGTGCCAGCAGTGAAACGGAGGCCGTCTCGCGGGGCTACACCTTC. Translated, it gives CASSETEAVSRGYTF. The gene calls are TRBV6-1 and TRBJ1-2; D is undetermined. CDR1 is MNHNS and CDR2 is SASEGT in the germline V gene. This CDR3 is built from 15 residues. The ends were cut back, 2 bases at V and 8 bases at J, with 18 bases in the middle.

On this clone itself: Relative to the germline gene, one junction end is altered; a read error may explain this. The CDR3 loop reads CASNPMGHENYERYF. The CDR3 nucleotides read TGCGCCAGCAACCCGATGGGACACGAGAACTACGAGCGGTACTTC. The rearrangement links TRBV5-1 to TRBJ2-7, with D possibly TRBD1 on 6 matching bases. CDR1 SGHRS and CDR2 YFSETQ come from the germline V gene. This CDR3 spans 15 amino acids.

This clone was seen many times. The V and J genes are TRBV19 and TRBJ1-5; D not certain. CDR3 size: 16 residues. Germline V gene sequence: CDR1 LNHDA, CDR2 SQIVND (reference sequence). With 3 bases removed from V and 0 bases from J, the gap between germline ends came to 12 bases. CDR3 bases: TGTGCCAGTAGTATCGCGGCGGTTAATAGCAATCAGCCCCAGCATTTT. It yields the protein CASSIAAVNSNQPQHF.

By frequency in the sample, this clone is medium-sized (0.01 to 0.1%). The J gene is TRBJ2-7, the V gene TRBV28; D is unresolved. Germline V gene lookup returns CDR1 MDHEN and CDR2 SYDVKM. This CDR3 comprises 12 residues. V was clipped by 8 bases and J by 0 bases, with 8 bases between them. The CDR3: CASVGFSYEQYF. Written as DNA, the CDR3 is TGTGCCAGCGTTGGGTTCTCCTACGAGCAGTACTTC. Filled out from reference TRBV28 and TRBJ2-7, the complete variable domain reads DVKVTQSSRYLVKRTGEKVFLECVQDMDHENMFWYRQDPGLGLRLIYFSYDVKMKEKGDIPEGYSVSREKKERFSLILESASTNQTSMYLCASVGFSYEQYFGPGTRLTVT.

The V and J genes are TRBV11-2 and TRBJ2-1, with D perhaps TRBD1 (5 bases). The V and J ends lost 2 bases and 9 bases respectively, with 23 bases between them. The CDR3 is 17 amino acids. Germline CDR1 reads SGHAT; CDR2 reads FQNNGV. The CDR3 DNA reads TGTGCCAGCAGCTTATCCGCACTGGCAGGGATAGGGATTGAGCAGTTCTTC. Its protein is CASSLSALAGIGIEQFF. The full variable domain, rest sourced from reference TRBV11-2 and TRBJ2-1, is EAGVAQSPRYKIIEKRQSVAFWCNPISGHATLYWYQQILGQGPKLLIQFQNNGVVDDSQLPKDRFSAERLKGVDSTLKIQPAKLEDSAVYLCASSLSALAGIGIEQFFGPGTRLTVL.

Note on this clone: This may stem from a read error, because a much larger clone lies one nucleotide away. This chain links TRBV4-2 with TRBJ2-1; 13 nucleotides match TRBD2. The CDR3 runs to 15 residues. Germline lookup yields CDR1 LGHNA and CDR2 YNFKEQ. Germline trimming cut 4 bases from V and 7 bases from J; bases unmatched to any gene: 4. The CDR3 DNA reads TGTGCCAGCAGCCCGGGACTAGCGGGATATAATGAGCAGTTCTTC. It encodes CASSPGLAGYNEQFF.

In its sample, this clone was seen many times. The rearrangement joins TRBV12-3 or TRBV12-4 to TRBJ1-4; no reliable D call. The CDR3 loop spans 11 amino acids. Between the trimmed V and J ends, which lost 1 base and 8 bases, there was a span of 2 bases. CDR3 sequence reads: CASSLGEKLFF. In DNA form, the CDR3 reads TGTGCCAGCAGTTTAGGAGAAAAACTGTTTTTT.

In its sample, this clone was seen many times. The CDR3 coding sequence is TGTGCCAGCAGCCAAGATCCTAGCGGGATACGAGCCACCGGGGAGCTGTTTTTT. Its translation: CASSQDPSGIRATGELFF. The gene calls are TRBV4-2 and TRBJ2-2; TRBD2 matches at 9 bases. The CDR3 sequence is 18 residues long. J was trimmed by 4 bases and V by 0 bases; bases with no gene match: 9. Germline values: CDR1 LGHNA, CDR2 YNFKEQ.

The V call is TRBV5-4, the J call TRBJ2-1; D call uncertain. V was pared by 2 bases and J by 0 bases, with 15 bases between. CDR1 and CDR2 from the germline V gene are SGHNT and YYREEE (reference sequence). The CDR3 runs 17 residues. This CDR3 is CASSLYLEVCSYNEQFF. The CDR3 bases are TGTGCCAGCAGCTTATACCTCGAAGTGTGCTCCTACAATGAGCAGTTCTTC.

This clone was observed many times. This chain links TRBV20-1 with TRBJ1-2; the match to TRBD1 covers 10 bases. CDR1 and CDR2 (germline): DFQATT, SNEGSKA (reference sequence). This CDR3 comprises 14 residues. Trimming took 8 bases from V and 10 from J; bases not matched to a gene: 16. The chain's CDR3 is CSLVTTPGQGLYTF. The CDR3 DNA is TGCAGTTTAGTAACAACCCCGGGACAGGGGCTCTACACCTTC.

In this sample, this clone turned up a few times. Lacking the conserved final phenylalanine or tryptophan, this CDR3 likely reflects a read error. The V and J genes are TRBV12-3 or TRBV12-4 and TRBJ1-1; weak D call: TRBD1 (5 bases). The CDR3 spans 13 residues. Between the trimmed V and J ends, which lost 6 bases and 6 bases, there was a span of 14 bases. Here the CDR3 DNA reads TGTGCCAGCAGAGAGGGGCGTCTGTCTGAAGCTTTCCTT. The encoded protein is CASREGRLSEAFL.

This clone showed up many times. CDR3 DNA sequence: TGTGCCAGCAGCTTGGGCCAACTCGCGAACACCGGGGAGCTGTTTTTT. Residues: CASSLGQLANTGELFF. This chain joins TRBV5-4 and TRBJ2-2; D gene uncertain. The CDR3 has 16 amino acids. Per the germline V gene, CDR1 is SGHNT and CDR2 is YYREEE (reference sequence). Trimming left V 0 bases short and J 0 bases short, with 9 bases between.

This clone was recorded at least ten times. This chain links TRBV13 with TRBJ1-2; 7 nucleotides agree with TRBD1. V shed 0 bases and J 5 bases; nucleotides not matched to a gene: 12. CDR3 length: 17 residues. The V gene's germline CDR1 is PRHDT and CDR2 FYEKMQ (reference sequence). CDR3 coding DNA: TGTGCCAGCAGCTTAGGCCTCGAAAGGGGGCTTAGATATGGCTACACCTTC. This codes for CASSLGLERGLRYGYTF.

This clone was seen at least ten times. The chain employs TRBV20-1 and TRBJ1-1; tentative D call: TRBD1 (5 bases). The CDR3 extends over 13 amino acids. CDR1 and CDR2 from the germline V gene are DFQATT and SNEGSKA (reference sequence). Between the trimmed V and J ends, which lost 5 bases and 6 bases, there was a span of 16 bases. The CDR3, as DNA: TGCAGTGCTCACCCGCTAGACAGAGCTGAAGCTTTCTTT. It encodes CSAHPLDRAEAFF.